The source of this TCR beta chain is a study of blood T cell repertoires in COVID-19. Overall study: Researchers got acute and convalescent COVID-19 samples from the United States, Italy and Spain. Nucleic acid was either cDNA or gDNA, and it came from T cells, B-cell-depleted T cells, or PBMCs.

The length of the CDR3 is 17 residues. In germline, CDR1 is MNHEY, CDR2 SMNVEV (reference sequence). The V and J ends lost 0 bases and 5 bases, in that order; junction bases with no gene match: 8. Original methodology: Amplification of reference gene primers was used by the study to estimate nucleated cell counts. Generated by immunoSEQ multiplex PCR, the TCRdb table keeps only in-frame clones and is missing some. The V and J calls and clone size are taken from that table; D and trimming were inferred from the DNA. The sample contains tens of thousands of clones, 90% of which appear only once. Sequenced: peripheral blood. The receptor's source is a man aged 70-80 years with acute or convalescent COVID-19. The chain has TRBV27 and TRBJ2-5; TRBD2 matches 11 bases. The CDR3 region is CASSLSLAGGYFETQYF. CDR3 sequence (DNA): TGTGCCAGCAGTTTATCGCTAGCGGGGGGATATTTCGAGACCCAGTACTTC.